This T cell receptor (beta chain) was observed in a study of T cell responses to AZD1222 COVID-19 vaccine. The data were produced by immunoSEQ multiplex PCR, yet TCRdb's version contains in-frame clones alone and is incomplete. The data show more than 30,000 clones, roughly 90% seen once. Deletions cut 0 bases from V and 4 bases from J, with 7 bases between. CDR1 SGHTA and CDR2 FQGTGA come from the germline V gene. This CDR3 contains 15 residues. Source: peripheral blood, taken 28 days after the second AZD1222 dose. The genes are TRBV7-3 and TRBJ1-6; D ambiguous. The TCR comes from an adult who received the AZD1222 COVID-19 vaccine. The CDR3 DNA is TGTGCCAGCAGCTTAACCCCCTTGTATAATTCACCCCTCCACTTT. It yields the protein CASSLTPLYNSPLHF. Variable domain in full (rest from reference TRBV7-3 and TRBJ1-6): GAGVSQTPSNKVTEKGKYVELRCDPISGHTALYWYRQSLGQGPEFLIYFQGTGAADDSGLPNDRFFAVRPEGSVSTLKIQRTERGDSAVYLCASSLTPLYNSPLHFGNGTRLTVT.